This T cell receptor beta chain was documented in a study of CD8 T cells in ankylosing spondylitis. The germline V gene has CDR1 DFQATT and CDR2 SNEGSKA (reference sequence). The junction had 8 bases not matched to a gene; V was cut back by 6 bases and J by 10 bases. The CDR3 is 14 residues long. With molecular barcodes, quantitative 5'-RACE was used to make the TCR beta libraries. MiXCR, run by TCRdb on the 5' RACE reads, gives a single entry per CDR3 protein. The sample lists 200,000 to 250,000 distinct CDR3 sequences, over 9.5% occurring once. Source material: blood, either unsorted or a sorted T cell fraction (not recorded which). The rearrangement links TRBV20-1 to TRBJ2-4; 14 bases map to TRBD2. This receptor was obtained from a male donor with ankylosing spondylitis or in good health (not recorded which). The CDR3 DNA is TGCAGTGCCAAGACGACTAGCGGGGGGGGGATTCAGTACTTC. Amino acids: CSAKTTSGGGIQYF.